Below, 12 T cell receptor beta chains from the same sample are listed, as sequenced in a study of CD8+CD57+ T cells in acquired aplastic anemia. The use of genomic DNA as template underpinned the TCR beta VDJ and CDR3 profiling. TCRdb re-called the reads with MiXCR, one entry per CDR3 protein. The sample holds some 190,000 distinct CDR3 sequences; approximately 45% are singletons and the top ten take approximately 3%. The sample comprised sorted CD4+, CD8+, or CD8+CD57+ T cells (not recorded which) from PBMCs. The receptors were gathered from a human donor in good health.

Many counts were recorded for this clonotype. The CDR3 reads CAIRGSRDEQYF. The CDR3 DNA sequence: TGTGCCATCAGGGGCTCTCGGGACGAGCAGTACTTC. The chain employs TRBV10-3 and TRBJ2-7; D is undetermined. CDR3 length: 12 residues. CDR1 is ENHRY, CDR2 SYGVKD, per germline. Trimming took off 6 bases at V and 5 bases at J, with 11 bases between the two ends.

V usage is TRBV19 and J usage is TRBJ2-2, with a possible D match to TRBD1 (5 bases). V was clipped by 1 base and J by 4 bases, with 10 bases between them. Germline assignment: CDR1 LNHDA and CDR2 SQIVND (reference sequence). This CDR3 contains 15 residues. CDR3 in amino acids: CASSIVGQVTGELFF. CDR3 nucleotides: TGTGCCAGTAGTATAGTGGGGCAGGTCACCGGGGAGCTGTTTTTT.

The rearrangement uses TRBV4-2 and TRBJ2-3; D is uncertain. V dropped 0 bases and J dropped 0 bases, with 16 bases sitting between them. The CDR3 contains 18 residues. Germline-derived CDR1 and CDR2 are LGHNA and YNFKEQ. Here the CDR3 reads CASSQEWGSISSTDTQYF. The CDR3 bases are TGTGCCAGCAGCCAAGAGTGGGGTAGCATCTCTAGCACAGATACGCAGTATTTT.

This clonotype was picked up many times. The V call is TRBV7-4, the J call TRBJ2-5; TRBD2 matches 8 bases. Losses at the gene ends were 3 bases for V and 1 base for J; bases not matched to a gene: 7. Germline V CDR1 and CDR2: SGHVT, SQSDAQ. CDR3 length: 16 amino acids. CDR3 nucleotide sequence: TGTGCCAGCAGCTTCGGACTAGCTCCCCTCCAAGAGACCCAGTACTTC. As protein: CASSFGLAPLQETQYF.

This clonotype was seen only a few times. This chain uses TRBV20-1 with TRBJ1-6; D ambiguous. The length of the CDR3 is 15 residues. Deletions cut 0 bases from V and 6 bases from J, with 12 bases between. Germline V CDR1 and CDR2: DFQATT, SNEGSKA (reference sequence). The CDR3 reads CSARDSAGSNSPLHF. The CDR3 DNA follows: TGCAGTGCTAGAGATTCGGCGGGGAGTAATTCACCCCTCCACTTT.

Remarks on this clonotype: A much bigger clone sits one base away, suggesting this may be a read error. CDR3 DNA sequence: TGTACCAGCAACTTAGGGACAGGGGGCACTGAAGCTTTCTTT. As protein: CTSNLGTGGTEAFF. The chain employs TRBV12-3 or TRBV12-4 and TRBJ1-1, with TRBD1 matching 11 bases. This CDR3 contains 14 residues.

The V gene is TRBV10-3, the J gene TRBJ2-7; 12 bases align to TRBD2. In germline, CDR1 is ENHRY, CDR2 SYGVKD. V shed 2 bases, J shed 2 bases, and the junction held 1 base outside the gene matches. This CDR3 comprises 15 residues. CDR3 bases: TGTGCCATCAGTGAGGGACTAGCGGGGCCCTACGAGCAGTACTTC. It translates to CAISEGLAGPYEQYF.

This clonotype has just a few counts. The chain is built from TRBV20-1 and TRBJ1-1; no firm D call. The length of the CDR3 is 12 residues. Looked up from germline, CDR1 is DFQATT and CDR2 is SNEGSKA (reference sequence). Trimming removed 1 base from V and 9 bases from J, with 12 bases in between. The CDR3 DNA sequence: TGCAGTGCTAGAGCTTTTCGGACGCAAGCTTTCTTT. Translating it yields CSARAFRTQAFF.

Ten or more counts support this clonotype. A junction boundary mismatches the germline segment, possibly from a read error. The chain is built from TRBV20-1 and TRBJ2-7; TRBD2 agrees at 10 bases. The CDR3 spans 16 residues. Germline CDR1 and CDR2: DFQATT and SNEGSKA (reference sequence). The CDR3 DNA reads TGCAGTGCTGGAGAGGTTAGCGGGAGGAATGGGTACGAGCAGTACTTC. This encodes CSAGEVSGRNGYEQYF.

This clonotype was counted a few times. This chain links TRBV15 with TRBJ1-6; the D gene is possibly TRBD1 (6 bases). V was clipped by 2 bases and J by 7 bases, with 6 bases between them. The CDR3 consists of 13 residues. Germline V gene data show CDR1 as LNHNV and CDR2 as YYDKDF (reference sequence). The CDR3 spells CATSRQGNSPLHF. DNA of the CDR3: TGTGCCACCAGCAGACAGGGGAATTCACCCCTCCACTTT.

This clonotype has just a few counts. The chain is built from TRBV6-2 or TRBV6-3 and TRBJ1-5; D might be TRBD1 (5 bases). Trimming removed 7 bases at V and 4 bases at J, with 14 bases between. CDR3 length: 14 residues. Germline V gene sequence: CDR1 MNHEY, CDR2 SVGEGT. CDR3 nucleotides: TGTGCCAGCACCGAGGGACTTCCGAATCAGCCCCAGCATTTT. It translates to CASTEGLPNQPQHF.

The CDR3 sequence is CATRQGSNTIYF. Here the CDR3 DNA reads TGTGCCACCCGACAGGGGTCGAACACCATATATTTT. The chain joins TRBV25-1 to TRBJ1-3; 8 nucleotides line up with TRBD1. Germline values: CDR1 MGHDK, CDR2 SYGVNS. V lost 10 bases and J lost 7; bases outside the gene matches: 6. CDR3 length equals 12 residues. Combining the CDR3 with reference TRBV25-1 and TRBJ1-3 gives the whole variable domain EADIYQTPRYLVIGTGKKITLECSQTMGHDKMYWYQQDPGMELHLIHYSYGVNSTEKGDLSSESTVSRIRTEHFPLTLESARPSHTSQYLCATRQGSNTIYFGEGSWLTVV.